Given below is one T cell receptor (beta chain) in context. Antigen specificity is unknown. The CDR3 spans 19 residues. The data originate from a study of CD4 T cells in relation to SARS-CoV-2 and coronaviruses. Whole-study context: PBMCs were cultured with antigen for around nine days before TCR beta sequencing. The negative reference was HIV-1 Nef peptide pool or peptide-free culture.

Study-wide findings and caveats: This crossreactivity analysis covered spike protein alone, no other viral proteins.

The method was immunoSEQ multiplex PCR; TCRdb's version includes in-frame clones alone and lacks a portion of them. The table shows about 30,000 clones, with 76% occurring only once. Before the COVID-19 pandemic, during about 2011-2019, CD4+ T cells were taken from unexposed donors. The cells were cultured for around ten days before CD4+ T cells were isolated. V and J are TRBV21-1 and TRBJ2-1; the D segment call TRBD2 is taken from the table without a DNA check. TRBV21-1 is labeled a pseudogene. The specimen sequenced was CD4+ T cells from PBMCs, cultured in vitro. The receptor was isolated from a human donor in good health. The CDR3 DNA sequence: TGTGCCAGCAGCAAAGCCGGGGCCGTGGGACTAGCGGGATACAATGAGCAGTTCTTC. Amino acids: CASSKAGAVGLAGYNEQFF.